Described below is a single T cell receptor beta chain sequence and its context. Its recognized antigen is unknown. No much larger clone exists at a distance of one base, and base qualities are not known. The sample comes from a study of cytomegalovirus exposure and HLA in healthy donors (dated by TCRdb to 2016 to 2017). General notes on the study: The 670 or so repertoires of the first cohort and the roughly 110 validation repertoires were produced on the same platform, according to a later analysis. The study aimed to test whether signatures of past pathogen exposure could be identified by cataloging public T cell receptors. In addition to the first cohort of 666 subjects, a separate validation cohort of approximately 120 different subjects was used. To predict cytomegalovirus infection status, the study combined high-throughput TCR immunosequencing, statistical association of individual TCRs with disease status, and machine learning.

The library was made by the immunoSEQ multiplex PCR assay. In the paper's pipeline: A statistical classification framework was built to diagnose cytomegalovirus status from the catalog of TCR beta chain sequences. TCRdb mirrors the immuneACCESS table, restricted to in-frame sequences. Some clones are absent from its copies; in checked studies, under half trace to an unresolved V gene, and the reason for the others is unknown. Clonal size and the V and J genes are those of that table, whereas D and trimming came from the DNA. This sample is represented by 300,000 to 350,000 clones; 70% to 90% of them were singletons. Around 0.91% of the sample belongs to the ten largest clones. Reading the germline V gene (reference sequence) gives CDR1 PRHDT and CDR2 FYEKMQ. Relative to germline, V is 5 bases shorter and J is 3 bases shorter, with 11 bases between their ends. The CDR3 covers 14 residues, taking in both the cysteine and the phenylalanine. The DNA shown is the 42-base CDR3, in frame from base 1.

Findings and caveats that apply to the study as a whole: Most TCR sequences were seen in very few donors, while some public TCRs were found in many individuals. It was suggested by the authors that the approach could potentially be generalized to other disease states and immunological phenotypes. In both the original and validation cohorts, the classifier was reported to diagnose cytomegalovirus status with high specificity and sensitivity. The study listed approximately 160 TCR beta chains as associated with cytomegalovirus. Three of the identified cytomegalovirus-associated TCR beta chains were confirmed in vitro to be specific for cytomegalovirus antigens. A later analysis found that TCRs clustered in the first cohort also tended to co-occur in the 120 validation repertoires, with 94% of cluster scores above 0. A later analysis had no HLA typing for the validation cohort, so co-occurrence there was scored across all 130 or so repertoires.

The donors were included in the validation cohort of approximately 130 subjects, a group kept apart from the roughly 610-subject first cohort. Sequenced sample: PBMCs. The sequence was collected from a man aged 25 to 40 in good health and CMV-seronegative. The receptor chain draws on TRBV13 and TRBJ2-1, with the D gene uncertain. The base sequence is TGTGCCAGCAGCCCTGGTCCGGGCTACAATGAGCAGTTCTTC. Translated, it gives CASSPGPGYNEQFF.